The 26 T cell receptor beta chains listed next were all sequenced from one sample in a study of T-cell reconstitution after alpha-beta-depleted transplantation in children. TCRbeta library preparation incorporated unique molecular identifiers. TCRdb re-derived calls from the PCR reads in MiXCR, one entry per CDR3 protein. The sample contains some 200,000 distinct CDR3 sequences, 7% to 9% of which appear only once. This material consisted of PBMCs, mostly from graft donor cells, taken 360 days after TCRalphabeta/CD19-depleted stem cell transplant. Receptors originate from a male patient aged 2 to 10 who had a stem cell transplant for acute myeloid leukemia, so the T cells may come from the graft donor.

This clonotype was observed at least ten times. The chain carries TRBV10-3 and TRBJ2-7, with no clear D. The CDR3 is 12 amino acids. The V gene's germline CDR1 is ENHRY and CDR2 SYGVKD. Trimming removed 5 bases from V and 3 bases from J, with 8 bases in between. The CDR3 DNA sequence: TGTGCCATCAGTTCCAGAATCTACGAGCAGTACTTC. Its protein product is CAISSRIYEQYF.

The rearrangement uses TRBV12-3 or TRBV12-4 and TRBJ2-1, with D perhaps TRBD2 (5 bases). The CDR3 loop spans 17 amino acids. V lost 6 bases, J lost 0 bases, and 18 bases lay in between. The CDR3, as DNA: TGTGCCAGCAGCCGGGCGGGCGGTACCAGCTCCTACAATGAGCAGTTCTTC. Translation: CASSRAGGTSSYNEQFF.

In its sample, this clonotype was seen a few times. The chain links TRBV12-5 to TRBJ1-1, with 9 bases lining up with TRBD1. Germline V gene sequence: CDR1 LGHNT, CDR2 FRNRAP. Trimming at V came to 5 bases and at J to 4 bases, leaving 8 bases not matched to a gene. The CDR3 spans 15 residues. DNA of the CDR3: TGTGCTAGTGGTATATACAGGGGGCTGCCCACTGAAGCTTTCTTT. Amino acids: CASGIYRGLPTEAFF.

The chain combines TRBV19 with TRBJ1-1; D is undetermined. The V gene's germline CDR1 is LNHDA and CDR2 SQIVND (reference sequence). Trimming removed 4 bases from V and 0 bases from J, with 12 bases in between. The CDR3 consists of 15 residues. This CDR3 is CASSTPRRMNTEAFF. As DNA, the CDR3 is TGTGCCAGTAGTACCCCACGGCGGATGAACACTGAAGCTTTCTTT.

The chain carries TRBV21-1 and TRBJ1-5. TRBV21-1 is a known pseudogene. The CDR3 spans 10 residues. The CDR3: CASYYQPQHF. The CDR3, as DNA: TGTGCCAGTTATTATCAGCCCCAGCATTTT.

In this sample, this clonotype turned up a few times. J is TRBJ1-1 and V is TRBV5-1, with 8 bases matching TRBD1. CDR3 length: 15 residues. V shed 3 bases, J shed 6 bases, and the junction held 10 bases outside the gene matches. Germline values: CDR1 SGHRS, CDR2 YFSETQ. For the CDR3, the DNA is TGCGCCAGCAGCTGGGGACAGGCTAAGCTTCCTGAAGCTTTCTTT. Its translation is CASSWGQAKLPEAFF.

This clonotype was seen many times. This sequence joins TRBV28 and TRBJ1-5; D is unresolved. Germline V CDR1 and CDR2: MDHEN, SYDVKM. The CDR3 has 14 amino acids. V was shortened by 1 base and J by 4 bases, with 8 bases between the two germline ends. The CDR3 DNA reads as TGTGCCAGCAGTTTATCGAGGGAGAATCAGCCCCAGCATTTT. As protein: CASSLSRENQPQHF.

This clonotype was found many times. CDR3 in DNA: TGTGCCAGCACGGGACTAGAGGTGAATGAGCAGTTCTTC. Its protein is CASTGLEVNEQFF. The rearrangement links TRBV28 to TRBJ2-1; the match to TRBD2 covers 8 bases. There are 13 residues in the CDR3. Germline V CDR1 and CDR2: MDHEN, SYDVKM. J gave up 7 bases and V 7 bases, and 6 bases lay outside the gene matches.

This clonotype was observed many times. CDR3 sequence reads: CSVAGQGNTEAFF. The CDR3 DNA sequence: TGCAGCGTCGCCGGACAGGGGAACACTGAAGCTTTCTTT. The J gene is TRBJ1-1, the V gene TRBV29-1; 8 nucleotides agree with TRBD1. This CDR3 is 13 amino acids long. Trimming took 6 bases from V and 1 from J; bases not matched to a gene: 4. In germline, CDR1 is SQVTM, CDR2 ANQGSEA.

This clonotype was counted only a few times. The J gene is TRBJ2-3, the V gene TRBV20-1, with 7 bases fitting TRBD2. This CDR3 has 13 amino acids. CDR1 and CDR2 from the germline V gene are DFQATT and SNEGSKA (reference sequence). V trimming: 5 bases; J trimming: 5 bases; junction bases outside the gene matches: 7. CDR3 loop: CSACGRAGDTQYF. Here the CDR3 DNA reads TGCAGTGCTTGTGGGAGGGCAGGAGATACGCAGTATTTT.

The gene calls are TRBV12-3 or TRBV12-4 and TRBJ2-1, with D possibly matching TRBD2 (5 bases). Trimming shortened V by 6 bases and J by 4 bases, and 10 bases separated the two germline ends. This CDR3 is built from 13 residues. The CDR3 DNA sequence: TGTGCCAGCAGAAACTCGGGGTACAATGAGCAGTTCTTC. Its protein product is CASRNSGYNEQFF.

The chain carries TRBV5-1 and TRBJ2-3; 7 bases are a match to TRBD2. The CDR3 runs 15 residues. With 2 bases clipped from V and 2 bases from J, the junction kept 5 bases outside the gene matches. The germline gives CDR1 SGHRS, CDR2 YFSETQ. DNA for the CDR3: TGCGCCAGCAGCTTAGGACTAGACCACACAGATACGCAGTATTTT. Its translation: CASSLGLDHTDTQYF.

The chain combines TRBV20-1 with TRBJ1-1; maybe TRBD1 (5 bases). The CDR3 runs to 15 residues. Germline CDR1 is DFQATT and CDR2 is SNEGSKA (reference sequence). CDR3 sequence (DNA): TGCAGCGGGGGGGAGGGACCTGCCTTGAGCACTGAAGCTTTCTTT. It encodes CSGGEGPALSTEAFF.

CDR3 sequence reads: CASSLTGGGTEAFF. DNA for the CDR3: TGTGCCAGCAGCTTAACAGGGGGGGGCACTGAAGCTTTCTTT. The genes are TRBV11-2 and TRBJ1-1, with 8 bases lining up with TRBD1. From germline, CDR1 is SGHAT and CDR2 FQNNGV. J gave up 4 bases and V 2 bases, and 3 bases lay outside the gene matches. CDR3 length: 14 residues.

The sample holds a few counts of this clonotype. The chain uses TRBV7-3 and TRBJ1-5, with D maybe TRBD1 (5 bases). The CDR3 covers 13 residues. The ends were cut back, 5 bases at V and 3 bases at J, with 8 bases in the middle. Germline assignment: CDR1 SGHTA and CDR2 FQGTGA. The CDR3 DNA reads TGTGCCAGCAGCCGGGGGGTCAATCAGCCCCAGCATTTT. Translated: CASSRGVNQPQHF.

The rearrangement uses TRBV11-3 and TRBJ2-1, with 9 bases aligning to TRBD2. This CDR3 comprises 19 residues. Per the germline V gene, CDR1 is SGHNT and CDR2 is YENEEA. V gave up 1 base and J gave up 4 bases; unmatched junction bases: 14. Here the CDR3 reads CASSLVPLVLSGSYNEQFF. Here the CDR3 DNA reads TGTGCCAGCAGCTTAGTCCCACTAGTCCTTAGCGGGAGTTACAATGAGCAGTTCTTC.

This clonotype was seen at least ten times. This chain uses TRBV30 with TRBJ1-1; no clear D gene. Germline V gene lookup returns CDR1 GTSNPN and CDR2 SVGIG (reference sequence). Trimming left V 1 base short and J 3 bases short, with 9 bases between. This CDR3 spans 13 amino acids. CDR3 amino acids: CAWSDDLHTEAFF. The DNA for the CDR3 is TGTGCCTGGAGTGATGACCTACACACTGAAGCTTTCTTT. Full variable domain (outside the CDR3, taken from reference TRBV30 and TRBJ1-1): SQTIHQWPATLVQPVGSPLSLECTVEGTSNPNLYWYRQAAGRGLQLLFYSVGIGQISSEVPQNLSASRPQDRQFILSSKKLLLSDSGFYLCAWSDDLHTEAFFGQGTRLTVV.

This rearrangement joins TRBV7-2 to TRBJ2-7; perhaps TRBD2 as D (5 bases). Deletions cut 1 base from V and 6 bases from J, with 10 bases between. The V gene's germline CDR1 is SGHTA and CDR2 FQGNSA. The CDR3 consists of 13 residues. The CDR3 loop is CASSLVPGIEQYV. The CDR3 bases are TGTGCCAGCAGCTTAGTCCCGGGGATCGAGCAGTACGTC.

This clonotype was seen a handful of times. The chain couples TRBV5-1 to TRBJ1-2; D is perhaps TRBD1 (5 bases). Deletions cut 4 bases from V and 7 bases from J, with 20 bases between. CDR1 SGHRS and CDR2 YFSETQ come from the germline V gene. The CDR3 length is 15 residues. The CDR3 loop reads CASSMTREGSLGYTF. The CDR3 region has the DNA TGCGCCAGCAGCATGACCAGGGAAGGTTCTCTTGGCTACACCTTC.

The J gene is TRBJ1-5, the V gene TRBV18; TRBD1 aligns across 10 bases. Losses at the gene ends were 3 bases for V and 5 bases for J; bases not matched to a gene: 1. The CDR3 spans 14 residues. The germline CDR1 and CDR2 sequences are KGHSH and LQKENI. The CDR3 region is CASSPGTGDQPQHF. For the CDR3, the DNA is TGTGCCAGCTCACCCGGGACAGGGGATCAGCCCCAGCATTTT. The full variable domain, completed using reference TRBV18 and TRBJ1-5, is NAGVMQNPRHLVRRRGQEARLRCSPMKGHSHVYWYRQLPEEGLKFMVYLQKENIIDESGMPKERFSAEFPKEGPSILRIQQVVRGDSAAYFCASSPGTGDQPQHFGDGTRLSIL.

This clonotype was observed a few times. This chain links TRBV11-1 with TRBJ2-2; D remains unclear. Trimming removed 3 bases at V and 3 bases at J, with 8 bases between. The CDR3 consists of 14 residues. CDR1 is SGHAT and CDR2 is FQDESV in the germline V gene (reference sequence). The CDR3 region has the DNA TGTGCCAGCAGCTTGAACAGAGACACCGGGGAGCTGTTTTTT. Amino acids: CASSLNRDTGELFF.

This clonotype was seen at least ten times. The CDR3 DNA reads TGCAGCGTAGCTATGACTAGCGGGTTTTTCTTC. This gives the protein CSVAMTSGFFF. V is TRBV29-1 and J is TRBJ2-1; 10 nucleotides align to TRBD2. There are 11 residues in the CDR3. Germline V CDR1 and CDR2: SQVTM, ANQGSEA. The junction had 9 bases not matched to a gene; V was cut back by 6 bases and J by 16 bases.

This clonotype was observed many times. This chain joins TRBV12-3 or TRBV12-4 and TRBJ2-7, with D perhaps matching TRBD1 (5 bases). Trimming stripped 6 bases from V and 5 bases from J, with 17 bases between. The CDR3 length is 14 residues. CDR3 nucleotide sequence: TGTGCCAGCAGGTCCCAAGACAGCAGACACGAGCAGTACTTC. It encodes CASRSQDSRHEQYF.

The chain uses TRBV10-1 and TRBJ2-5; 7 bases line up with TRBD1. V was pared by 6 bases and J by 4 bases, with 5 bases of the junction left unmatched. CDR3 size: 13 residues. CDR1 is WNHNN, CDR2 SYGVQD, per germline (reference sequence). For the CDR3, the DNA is TGCGCCAGCAGCGGGACAGTTGGAGAGACCCAGTACTTC. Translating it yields CASSGTVGETQYF.

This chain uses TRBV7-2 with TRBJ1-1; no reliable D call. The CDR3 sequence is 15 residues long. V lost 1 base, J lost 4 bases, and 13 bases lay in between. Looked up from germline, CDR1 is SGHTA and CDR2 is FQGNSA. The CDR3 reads CASSLGGAGITEAFF. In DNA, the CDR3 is TGTGCCAGCAGCTTAGGTGGTGCGGGTATCACTGAAGCTTTCTTT.

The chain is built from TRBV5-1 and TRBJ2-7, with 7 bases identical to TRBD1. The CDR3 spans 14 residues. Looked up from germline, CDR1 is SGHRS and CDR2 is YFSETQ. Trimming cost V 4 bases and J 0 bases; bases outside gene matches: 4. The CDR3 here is CASSMTGTSYEQYF. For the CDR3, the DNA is TGCGCCAGCAGCATGACAGGGACCTCCTACGAGCAGTACTTC.